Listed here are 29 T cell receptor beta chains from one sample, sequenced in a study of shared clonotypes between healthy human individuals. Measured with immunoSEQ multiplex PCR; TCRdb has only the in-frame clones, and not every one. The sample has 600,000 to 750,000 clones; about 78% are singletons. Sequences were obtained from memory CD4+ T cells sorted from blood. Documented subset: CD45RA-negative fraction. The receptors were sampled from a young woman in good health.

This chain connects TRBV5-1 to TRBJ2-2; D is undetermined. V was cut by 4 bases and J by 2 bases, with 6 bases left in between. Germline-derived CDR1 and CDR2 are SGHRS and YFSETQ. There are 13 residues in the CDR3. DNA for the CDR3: TGCGCCAGCAGCGTGAGTAACACCGGGGAGCTGTTTTTT. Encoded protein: CASSVSNTGELFF.

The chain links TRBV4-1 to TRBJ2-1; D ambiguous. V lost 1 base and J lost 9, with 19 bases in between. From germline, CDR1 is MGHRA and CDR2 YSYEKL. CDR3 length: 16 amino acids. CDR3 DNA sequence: TGCGCCAGCAGCCAAGTCTCGGCTAGTTGGCAGGCTGAGCAGTTCTTC. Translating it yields CASSQVSASWQAEQFF.

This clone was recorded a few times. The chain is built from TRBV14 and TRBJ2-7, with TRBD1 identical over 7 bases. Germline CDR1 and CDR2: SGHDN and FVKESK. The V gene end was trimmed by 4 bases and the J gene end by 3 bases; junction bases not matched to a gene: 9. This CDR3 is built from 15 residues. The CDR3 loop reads CASSRGNSGGYEQYF. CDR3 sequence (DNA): TGTGCCAGCAGCCGGGGTAACTCAGGGGGCTACGAGCAGTACTTC.

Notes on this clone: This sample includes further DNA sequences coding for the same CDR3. This CDR3 is CASRPGQGNYGYTF. Written as DNA, the CDR3 is TGTGCCAGCCGACCGGGACAGGGAAACTATGGCTACACCTTC. The rearrangement uses TRBV19 and TRBJ1-2, with TRBD1 matching over 9 bases. The CDR3 has 14 amino acids. Looked up from germline, CDR1 is LNHDA and CDR2 is SQIVND (reference sequence). V was clipped by 9 bases and J by 2 bases; unmatched bases: 7.

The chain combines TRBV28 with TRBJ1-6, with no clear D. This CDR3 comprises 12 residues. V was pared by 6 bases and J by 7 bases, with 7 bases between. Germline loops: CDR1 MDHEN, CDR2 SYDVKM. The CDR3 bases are TGTGCCAGCAGGGGGATGAATTCACCCCTCCACTTT. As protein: CASRGMNSPLHF.

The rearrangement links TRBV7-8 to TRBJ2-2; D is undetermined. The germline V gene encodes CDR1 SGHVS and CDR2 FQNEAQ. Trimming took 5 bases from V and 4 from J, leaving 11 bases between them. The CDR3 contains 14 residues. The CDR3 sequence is CASSRMWITGELFF. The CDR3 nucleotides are TGTGCCAGCAGCCGTATGTGGATCACCGGGGAGCTGTTTTTT.

CDR3 sequence: CASSSVGTETQYF. In DNA, the CDR3 is TGTGCCAGCAGCTCCGTGGGCACAGAGACCCAGTACTTC. V usage is TRBV7-2 and J usage is TRBJ2-5; D call uncertain. CDR1 is SGHTA and CDR2 is FQGNSA in the germline V gene. Deletions cut 4 bases from V and 4 bases from J, with 10 bases between. This CDR3 comprises 13 residues.

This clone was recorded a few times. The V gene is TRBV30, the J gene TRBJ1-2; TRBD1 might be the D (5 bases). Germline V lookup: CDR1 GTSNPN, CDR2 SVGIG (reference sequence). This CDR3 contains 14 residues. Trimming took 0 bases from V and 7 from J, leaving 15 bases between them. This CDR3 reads CAWSVAFGTTGYTF. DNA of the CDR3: TGTGCCTGGAGTGTCGCCTTCGGGACGACTGGCTACACCTTC.

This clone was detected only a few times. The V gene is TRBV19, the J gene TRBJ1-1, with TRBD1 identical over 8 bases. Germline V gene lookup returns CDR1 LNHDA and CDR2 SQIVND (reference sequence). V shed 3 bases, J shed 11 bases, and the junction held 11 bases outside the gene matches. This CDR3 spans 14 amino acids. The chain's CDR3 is CASSIDRGELGAFF. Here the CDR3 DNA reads TGTGCCAGTAGTATTGACAGGGGCGAGTTGGGGGCTTTCTTT. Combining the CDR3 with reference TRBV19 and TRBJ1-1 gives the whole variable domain DGGITQSPKYLFRKEGQNVTLSCEQNLNHDAMYWYRQDPGQGLRLIYYSQIVNDFQKGDIAEGYSVSREKKESFPLTVTSAQKNPTAFYLCASSIDRGELGAFFGQGTRLTVV.

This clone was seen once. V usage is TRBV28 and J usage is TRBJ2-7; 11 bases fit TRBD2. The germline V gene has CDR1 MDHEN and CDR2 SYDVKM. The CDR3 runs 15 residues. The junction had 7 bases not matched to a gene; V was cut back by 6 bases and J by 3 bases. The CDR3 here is CASRSGLAAVYEQYF. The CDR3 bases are TGTGCCAGCAGATCGGGACTAGCGGCAGTCTACGAGCAGTACTTC. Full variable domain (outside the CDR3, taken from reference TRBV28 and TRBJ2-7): DVKVTQSSRYLVKRTGEKVFLECVQDMDHENMFWYRQDPGLGLRLIYFSYDVKMKEKGDIPEGYSVSREKKERFSLILESASTNQTSMYLCASRSGLAAVYEQYFGPGTRLTVT.

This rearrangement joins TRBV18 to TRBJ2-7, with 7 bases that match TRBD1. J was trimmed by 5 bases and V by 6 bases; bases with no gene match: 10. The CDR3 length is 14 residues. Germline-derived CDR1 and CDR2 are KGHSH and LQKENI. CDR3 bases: TGTGCCAGCTCCCAAAATGACAGGGCCAACGAGCAGTACTTC. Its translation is CASSQNDRANEQYF.

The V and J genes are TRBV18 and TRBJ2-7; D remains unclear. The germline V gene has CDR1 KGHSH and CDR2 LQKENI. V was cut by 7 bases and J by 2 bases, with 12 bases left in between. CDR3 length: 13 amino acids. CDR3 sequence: CASFEEPTYEQYF. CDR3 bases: TGTGCCAGCTTCGAGGAACCCACCTACGAGCAGTACTTC.

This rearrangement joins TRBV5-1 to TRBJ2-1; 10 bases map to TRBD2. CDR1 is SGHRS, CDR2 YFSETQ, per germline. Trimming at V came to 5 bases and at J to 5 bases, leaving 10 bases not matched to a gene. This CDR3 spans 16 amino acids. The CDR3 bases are TGCGCCAGCAGGCCCGCTAGCGGGAGTATCCACAATGAGCAGTTCTTC. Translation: CASRPASGSIHNEQFF.

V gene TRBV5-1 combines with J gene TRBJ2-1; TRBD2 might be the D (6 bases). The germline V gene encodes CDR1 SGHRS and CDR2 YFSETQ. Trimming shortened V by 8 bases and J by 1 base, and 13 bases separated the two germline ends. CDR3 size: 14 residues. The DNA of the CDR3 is TGCGCCAGTGCCCGCGGGGATTCCTACAATGAGCAGTTCTTC. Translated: CASARGDSYNEQFF.

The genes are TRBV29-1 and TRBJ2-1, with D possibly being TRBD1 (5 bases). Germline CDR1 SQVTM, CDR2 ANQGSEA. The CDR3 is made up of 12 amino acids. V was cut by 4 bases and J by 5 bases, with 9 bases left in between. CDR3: CSVGQINNEQFF. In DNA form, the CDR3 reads TGCAGCGTTGGACAGATAAACAATGAGCAGTTCTTC.

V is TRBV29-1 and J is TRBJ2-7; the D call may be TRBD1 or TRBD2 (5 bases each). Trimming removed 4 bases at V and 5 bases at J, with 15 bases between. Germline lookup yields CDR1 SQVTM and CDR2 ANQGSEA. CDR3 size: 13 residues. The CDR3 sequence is CSVATRGDDEQYF. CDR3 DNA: TGCAGCGTTGCCACTCGAGGGGATGACGAGCAGTACTTC.

Written as DNA, the CDR3 is TGTGCCAGCAGGAGGGGACAGGCTAGGCAAGAGACCCAGTACTTC. Residues: CASRRGQARQETQYF. The gene calls are TRBV2 and TRBJ2-5; 8 bases fit TRBD1. Germline V gene lookup returns CDR1 SNHLY and CDR2 FYNNEI. The CDR3 consists of 15 residues. The J segment lost 2 bases and the V segment lost 6 bases, leaving 8 bases of the junction unmatched.

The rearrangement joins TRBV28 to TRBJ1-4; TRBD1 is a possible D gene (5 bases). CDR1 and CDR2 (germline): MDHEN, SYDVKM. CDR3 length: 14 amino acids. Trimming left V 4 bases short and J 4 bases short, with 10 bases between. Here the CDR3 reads CASSSGDLNEKLFF. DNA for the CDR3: TGTGCCAGCAGTTCGGGGGACCTTAATGAAAAACTGTTTTTT.

DNA for the CDR3: TGCGCCAGCAGACTAAGCGGGAACAATGAGCAGTTCTTC. The encoded protein is CASRLSGNNEQFF. This chain connects TRBV5-1 to TRBJ2-1; TRBD2 matches 7 bases. Germline CDR1 reads SGHRS; CDR2 reads YFSETQ. J was trimmed by 5 bases and V by 5 bases; bases with no gene match: 4. The CDR3 contains 13 residues.

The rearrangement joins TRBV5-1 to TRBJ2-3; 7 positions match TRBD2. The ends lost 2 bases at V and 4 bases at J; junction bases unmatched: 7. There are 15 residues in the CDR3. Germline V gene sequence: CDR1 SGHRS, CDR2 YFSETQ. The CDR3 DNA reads TGCGCCAGCAGCTTCCTGACTAGCCCCGCAGATACGCAGTATTTT. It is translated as CASSFLTSPADTQYF. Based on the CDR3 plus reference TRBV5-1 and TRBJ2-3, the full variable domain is KAGVTQTPRYLIKTRGQQVTLSCSPISGHRSVSWYQQTPGQGLQFLFEYFSETQRNKGNFPGRFSGRQFSNSRSEMNVSTLELGDSALYLCASSFLTSPADTQYFGPGTRLTVL.

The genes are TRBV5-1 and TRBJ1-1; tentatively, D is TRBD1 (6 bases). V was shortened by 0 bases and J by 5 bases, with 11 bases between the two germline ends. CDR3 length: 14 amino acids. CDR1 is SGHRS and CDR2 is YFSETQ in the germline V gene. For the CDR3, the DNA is TGCGCCAGCAGCTTGGACAGGGTAGAGACTGAAGCTTTCTTT. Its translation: CASSLDRVETEAFF.

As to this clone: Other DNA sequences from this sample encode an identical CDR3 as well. The CDR3 here is CASRSSGANVLTF. CDR3 coding DNA: TGTGCCAGCCGCAGCTCTGGGGCCAACGTCCTGACTTTC. The chain employs TRBV2 and TRBJ2-6; D not certain. Germline V gives CDR1 SNHLY, CDR2 FYNNEI. Trimming removed 8 bases at V and 0 bases at J, with 5 bases between. This CDR3 contains 13 residues.

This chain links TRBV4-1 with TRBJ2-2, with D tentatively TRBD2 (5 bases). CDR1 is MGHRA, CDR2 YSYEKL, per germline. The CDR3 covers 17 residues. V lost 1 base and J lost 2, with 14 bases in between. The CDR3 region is CASSQVYSAGNTGELFF. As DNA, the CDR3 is TGCGCCAGCAGCCAAGTATATAGCGCCGGTAACACCGGGGAGCTGTTTTTT.

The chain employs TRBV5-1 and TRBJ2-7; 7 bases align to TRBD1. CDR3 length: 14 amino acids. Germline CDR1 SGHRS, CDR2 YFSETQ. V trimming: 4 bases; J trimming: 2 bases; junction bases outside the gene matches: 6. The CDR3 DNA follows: TGCGCCAGCAGCGGTAGACAGGGTCCCTACGAGCAGTACTTC. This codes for CASSGRQGPYEQYF.

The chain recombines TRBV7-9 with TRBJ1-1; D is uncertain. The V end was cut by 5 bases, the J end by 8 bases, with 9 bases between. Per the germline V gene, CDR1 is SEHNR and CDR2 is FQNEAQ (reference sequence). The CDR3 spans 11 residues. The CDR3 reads CASSPIPEAFF. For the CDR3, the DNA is TGTGCCAGCAGCCCTATCCCAGAAGCTTTCTTT.

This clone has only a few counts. CDR3 sequence: CAISESAGASGSILETQYF. CDR3 in DNA: TGTGCCATCAGTGAGTCGGCAGGGGCTAGCGGGAGTATACTAGAGACCCAGTACTTC. J is TRBJ2-5 and V is TRBV10-3; 10 positions match TRBD2. This CDR3 comprises 19 residues. V dropped 0 bases and J dropped 4; count of bases not matched to a gene: 14. In germline, CDR1 is ENHRY, CDR2 SYGVKD.

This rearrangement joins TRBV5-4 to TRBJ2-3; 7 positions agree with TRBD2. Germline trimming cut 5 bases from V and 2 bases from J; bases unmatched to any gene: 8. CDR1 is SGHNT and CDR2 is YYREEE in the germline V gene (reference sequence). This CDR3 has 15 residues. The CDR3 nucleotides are TGTGCCAGCAGACATTGGGGACTAAACACAGATACGCAGTATTTT. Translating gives CASRHWGLNTDTQYF.

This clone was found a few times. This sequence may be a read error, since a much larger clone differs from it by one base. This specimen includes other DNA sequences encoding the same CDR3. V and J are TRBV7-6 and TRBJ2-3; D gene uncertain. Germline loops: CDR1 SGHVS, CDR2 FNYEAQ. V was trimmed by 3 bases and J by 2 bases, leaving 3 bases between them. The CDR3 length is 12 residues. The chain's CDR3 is CASSFSTDTQYF. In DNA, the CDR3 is TGTGCCAGCAGCTTCTCCACAGATACGCAGTATTTT.

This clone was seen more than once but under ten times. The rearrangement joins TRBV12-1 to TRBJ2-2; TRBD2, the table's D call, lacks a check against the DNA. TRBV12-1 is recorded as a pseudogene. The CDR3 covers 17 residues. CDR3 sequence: CASSRKCGRPNTGELFF. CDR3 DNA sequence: TGTGCCAGCAGCCGGAAATGCGGGAGGCCCAACACCGGGGAGCTGTTTTTT.